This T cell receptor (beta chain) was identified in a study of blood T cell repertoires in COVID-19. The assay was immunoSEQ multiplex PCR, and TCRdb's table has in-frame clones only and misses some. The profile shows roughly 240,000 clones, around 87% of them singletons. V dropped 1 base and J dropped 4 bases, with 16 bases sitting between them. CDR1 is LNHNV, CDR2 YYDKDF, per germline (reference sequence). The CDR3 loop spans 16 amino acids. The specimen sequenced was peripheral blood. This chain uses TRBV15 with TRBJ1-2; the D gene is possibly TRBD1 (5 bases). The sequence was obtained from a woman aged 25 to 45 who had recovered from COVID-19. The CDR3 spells CATSRALTEVAYGYTF. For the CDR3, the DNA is TGTGCCACCAGCAGAGCACTGACAGAGGTCGCCTATGGCTACACCTTC.